Each of the 14 T cell receptor beta chains below was sequenced from the same sample in a study of glioma-infiltrating T cells after dendritic cell vaccination. Profiling relied on immunoSEQ multiplex PCR, and the TCRdb table lists in-frame clones only, not all of them. The table has 65,000 or so clones, about 89% seen once. The time point was: after dendritic cell vaccination, including at tumor progression/relapse. Sequenced here: blood, sampled after dendritic cell vaccination. These receptors all come from a human donor with glioblastoma.

This clone was detected a few times. CDR3 bases: TGTGCCAGCAGTGGGGCTCGAGCGCCGGATACCTACGAGCAGTACTTC. Encoded protein: CASSGARAPDTYEQYF. The V gene is TRBV6-6, the J gene TRBJ2-7, with TRBD1 as a possible D gene (5 bases). Germline CDR1 is MNHNY and CDR2 is SVGAGI (reference sequence). Deletions cut 5 bases from V and 2 bases from J, with 19 bases between. The CDR3 runs to 16 residues.

This clone was seen more than once but under ten times. The chain recombines TRBV18 with TRBJ1-5, with D perhaps TRBD1 (6 bases). The CDR3 consists of 13 residues. The V end lost 6 bases, the J end lost 4 bases, and 10 bases lay between the germline ends. Germline V gives CDR1 KGHSH, CDR2 LQKENI. The CDR3 spells CASSQQGNQPQHF. The CDR3 DNA reads as TGTGCCAGCTCCCAACAGGGAAATCAGCCCCAGCATTTT.

This clone came up once. At one boundary the junction diverges from the germline segment, which might be a read error. This chain joins TRBV7-7 and TRBJ2-1, with D perhaps matching TRBD2 (6 bases). In germline, CDR1 is SSHAT, CDR2 FNYEAQ (reference sequence). This CDR3 region has 12 residues. The CDR3 loop is CASSPGGHEQFF. The DNA of the CDR3 is TGTGCTAGCAGCCCCGGAGGGCATGAGCAGTTCTTC.

The rearrangement uses TRBV7-2 and TRBJ1-5, with a weak D call TRBD1 (6 bases). Germline V CDR1 and CDR2: SGHTA, FQGNSA. Deletions cut 0 bases from V and 5 bases from J, with 11 bases between. The CDR3 extends over 15 amino acids. The CDR3 sequence: CASSLATGTDQPQHF. CDR3 in DNA: TGTGCCAGCAGCTTAGCGACAGGTACAGATCAGCCCCAGCATTTT.

Concerning this clone: One end of the junction does not line up with germline, which may come from a read error. Other DNA sequences in the same sample also yield this CDR3. The V and J genes are TRBV4-2 and TRBJ1-5; weak D call: TRBD1 (5 bases). Germline V lookup: CDR1 LGHNA, CDR2 YNFKEQ. The CDR3 extends over 16 amino acids. CDR3 DNA: TGTGCCAGCAGCCAGATAACTACAGGTAGCAACCAGCCCCAGCATTTT. This encodes CASSQITTGSNQPQHF.

The chain employs TRBV30 and TRBJ1-2; 8 bases map to TRBD1. Germline CDR1 reads GTSNPN; CDR2 reads SVGIG (reference sequence). Germline trimming cut 2 bases from V and 3 bases from J; bases unmatched to any gene: 5. The CDR3 contains 14 residues. In DNA form, the CDR3 reads TGTGCCTGGAGTCTTGGACAGGGTTACTATGGCTACACCTTC. Translation: CAWSLGQGYYGYTF.

V is TRBV7-6 and J is TRBJ2-1; tentatively, D is TRBD1 (6 bases). V lost 5 bases and J 2 bases, leaving 16 bases between the germline ends. CDR1 is SGHVS and CDR2 is FNYEAQ in the germline V gene. The length of the CDR3 is 16 residues. Here the CDR3 reads CASSEQPGQTYNEQFF. As DNA, the CDR3 is TGTGCCAGCAGCGAGCAACCGGGACAAACCTACAATGAGCAGTTCTTC.

The gene calls are TRBV7-2 and TRBJ2-3, with D maybe TRBD1 (6 bases). This CDR3 region has 14 residues. Germline V gene sequence: CDR1 SGHTA, CDR2 FQGNSA. Trimming stripped 6 bases from V and 3 bases from J, with 13 bases between. The CDR3 here is CASSRQGKTDTQYF. CDR3 DNA: TGTGCCAGCAGTCGGCAGGGGAAGACAGATACGCAGTATTTT. Full variable domain (remainder filled in from reference TRBV7-2 and TRBJ2-3): GAGVSQSPSNKVTEKGKDVELRCDPISGHTALYWYRQSLGQGLEFLIYFQGNSAPDKSGLPSDRFSAERTGGSVSTLTIQRTQQEDSAVYLCASSRQGKTDTQYFGPGTRLTVL.

The V and J genes are TRBV6-4 and TRBJ2-3; 11 bases align to TRBD2. Germline V gene sequence: CDR1 MRHNA, CDR2 SNTAGT. V lost 0 bases to trimming and J lost 0 bases; unmatched junction nucleotides: 8. CDR3 size: 19 residues. The CDR3 bases are TGTGCCAGCAGTGACTCCTTCCTAGCGGGGGGTTCTAGCACAGATACGCAGTATTTT. Protein sequence: CASSDSFLAGGSSTDTQYF.

The rearrangement links TRBV28 to TRBJ1-2, with TRBD1 matching 8 bases. The CDR3 contains 15 residues. In germline, CDR1 is MDHEN, CDR2 SYDVKM. V dropped 3 bases and J dropped 3; count of bases not matched to a gene: 6. DNA of the CDR3: TGTGCCAGCAGTTTGCCGACAGGGGCTTACTATGGCTACACCTTC. Translated: CASSLPTGAYYGYTF.

This clone was seen a handful of times. V gene TRBV7-8 combines with J gene TRBJ1-2; D call uncertain. This CDR3 spans 16 amino acids. Germline assignment: CDR1 SGHVS and CDR2 FQNEAQ. V gave up 5 bases and J gave up 1 base, with 17 bases separating them. The CDR3 region has the DNA TGTGCCAGCAGCCACGACCCTGGGCCCCTTAACTATGGCTACACCTTC. It encodes CASSHDPGPLNYGYTF.

V and J are TRBV5-8 and TRBJ2-7, with 9 bases aligning to TRBD1. V was pared by 3 bases and J by 2 bases, with 3 bases of the junction left unmatched. CDR1 SGHTS and CDR2 YDEGEE come from the germline V gene. The CDR3 spans 14 residues. The CDR3: CASSWGQGAYEQYF. DNA of the CDR3: TGTGCCAGCAGCTGGGGACAGGGAGCCTACGAGCAGTACTTC.

This clone was seen a few times. V gene TRBV5-4 combines with J gene TRBJ1-2; maybe TRBD1 (5 bases). Germline CDR1 and CDR2: SGHNT and YYREEE (reference sequence). The CDR3 contains 13 residues. V was cut by 2 bases and J by 8 bases, with 13 bases left in between. CDR3 amino acids: CASSFTREAGYTF. The CDR3 DNA reads as TGTGCCAGCAGCTTCACCAGGGAGGCGGGCTACACCTTC.

The sample holds one count of this clone. The chain links TRBV5-6 to TRBJ2-3; a possible D gene is TRBD2 (7 bases). The ends were cut back, 0 bases at V and 10 bases at J, with 15 bases in the middle. The CDR3 has 14 residues. Germline-derived CDR1 and CDR2 are SGHDT and YYEEEE. CDR3 nucleotide sequence: TGTGCCAGCAGCTTGGCGGGGGGCCCATTGGCGCAGTATTTT. Translated: CASSLAGGPLAQYF.